This TCR beta chain stems from a study of regulatory T cells in long-lasting Graves disease. Described time point: newly diagnosed GD, antithyroid drugs for less than 3 months. The TCR library was made from RNA extracted from PBMCs. Sequencing libraries for TCR beta were prepared with iRepertoire HTBI primers and Arm-PCR of CDR3 regions. In the source study's methods: Identified across the samples were around 62 TRBV segments and more than twelve TRBJ segments. MiXCR, run by TCRdb on the multiplex PCR reads, gives a single entry per CDR3 protein. For this entry, the V and J calls and clone size follow TCRdb and not the study's own pipeline. The profile shows roughly 530,000 distinct CDR3 sequences, roughly 15% of them singletons. A few counts support this clonotype. These data were likewise used in another study, on T cells in Graves' hyperthyroidism and ophthalmopathy. That source notes: Most thyroid clonotypes expanded above 0.001 appeared in blood too.

The sample in question was peripheral blood mononuclear cells (PBMCs), obtained at new diagnosis, from a patient treated with antithyroid drugs. The TCR was taken from a woman aged 35-65 years with Graves disease.

The CDR3 here is CASSQDPAKETQYF. CDR3 nucleotides: TGTGCCAGCAGCCAAGATCCCGCAAAAGAGACCCAGTACTTC. The V and J genes are TRBV3-1 and TRBJ2-5; unclear D gene. Per germline, CDR1 LGHDT and CDR2 YNNKEL (reference sequence). Trimming removed 0 bases at V and 3 bases at J, with 8 bases between. CDR3 size: 14 residues.